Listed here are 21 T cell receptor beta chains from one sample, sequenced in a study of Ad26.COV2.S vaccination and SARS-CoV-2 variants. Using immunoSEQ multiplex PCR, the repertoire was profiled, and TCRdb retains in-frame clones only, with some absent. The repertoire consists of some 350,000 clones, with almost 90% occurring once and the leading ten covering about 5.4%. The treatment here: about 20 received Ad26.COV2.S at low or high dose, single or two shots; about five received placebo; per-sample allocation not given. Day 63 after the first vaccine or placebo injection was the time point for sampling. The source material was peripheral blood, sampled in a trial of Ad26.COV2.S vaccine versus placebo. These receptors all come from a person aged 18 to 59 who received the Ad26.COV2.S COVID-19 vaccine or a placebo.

The CDR3 DNA reads TGTGCCAGCAGTAATAGACAGGGGGCTAACTCCTATAATTCACCCCTCCACTTT. Protein sequence: CASSNRQGANSYNSPLHF. The chain has TRBV2 and TRBJ1-6; 10 nucleotides match TRBD1. V gave up 5 bases and J gave up 0 bases; unmatched junction bases: 7. The germline V gene encodes CDR1 SNHLY and CDR2 FYNNEI. CDR3 length: 18 residues.

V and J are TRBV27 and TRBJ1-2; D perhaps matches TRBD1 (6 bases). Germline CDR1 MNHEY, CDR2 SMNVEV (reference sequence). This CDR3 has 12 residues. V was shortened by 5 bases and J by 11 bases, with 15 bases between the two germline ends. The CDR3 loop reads CASSPLGGRYTF. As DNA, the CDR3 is TGTGCCAGCAGTCCCCTCGGGGGGCGATACACCTTC.

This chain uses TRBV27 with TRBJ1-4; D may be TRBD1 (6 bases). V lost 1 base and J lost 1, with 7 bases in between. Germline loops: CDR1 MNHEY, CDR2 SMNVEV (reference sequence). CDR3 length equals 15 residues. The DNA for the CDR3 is TGTGCCAGCAGTTTATGGGGACAAACTAATGAAAAACTGTTTTTT. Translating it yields CASSLWGQTNEKLFF.

DNA of the CDR3: TGTGCCACCAGCAGAGATAGGTGGGGGAAGCGAGATACGCAGTATTTT. Its translation is CATSRDRWGKRDTQYF. V and J are TRBV15 and TRBJ2-3; D possibly uses TRBD1 or TRBD2 (5 bases each). The CDR3 covers 16 residues. The V end lost 0 bases, the J end lost 5 bases, and 15 bases lay between the germline ends. Germline V lookup: CDR1 LNHNV, CDR2 YYDKDF (reference sequence).

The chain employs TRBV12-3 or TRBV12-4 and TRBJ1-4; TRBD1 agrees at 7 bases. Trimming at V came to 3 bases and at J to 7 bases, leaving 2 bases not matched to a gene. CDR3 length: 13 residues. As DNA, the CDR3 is TGTGCCAGCAGTTTCCGGGACAGTGAAAAACTGTTTTTT. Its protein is CASSFRDSEKLFF.

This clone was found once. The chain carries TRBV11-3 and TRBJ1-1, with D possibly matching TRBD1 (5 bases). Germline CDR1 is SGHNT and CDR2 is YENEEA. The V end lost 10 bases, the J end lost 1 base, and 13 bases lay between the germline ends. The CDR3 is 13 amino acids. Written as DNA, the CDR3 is TGTGCCACACGGGGGACCGAGAACACTGAAGCTTTCTTT. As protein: CATRGTENTEAFF. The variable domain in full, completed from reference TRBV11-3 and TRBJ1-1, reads EAGVVQSPRYKIIEKKQPVAFWCNPISGHNTLYWYLQNLGQGPELLIRYENEEAVDDSQLPKDRFSAERLKGVDSTLKIQPAELGDSAVYLCATRGTENTEAFFGQGTRLTVV.

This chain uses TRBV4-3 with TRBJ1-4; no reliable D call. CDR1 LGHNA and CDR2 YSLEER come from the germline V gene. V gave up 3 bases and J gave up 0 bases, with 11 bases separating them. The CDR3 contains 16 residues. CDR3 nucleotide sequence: TGCGCCAGCAGCCATGGAATCCCCTCAACTAATGAAAAACTGTTTTTT. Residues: CASSHGIPSTNEKLFF.

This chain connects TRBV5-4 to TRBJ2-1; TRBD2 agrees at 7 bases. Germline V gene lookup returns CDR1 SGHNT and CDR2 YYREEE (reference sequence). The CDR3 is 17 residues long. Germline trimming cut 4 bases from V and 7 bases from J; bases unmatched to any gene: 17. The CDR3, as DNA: TGTGCCAGCAGCCACGCGCTATTTGGGACTACTCCTAATGAGCAGTTCTTC. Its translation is CASSHALFGTTPNEQFF.

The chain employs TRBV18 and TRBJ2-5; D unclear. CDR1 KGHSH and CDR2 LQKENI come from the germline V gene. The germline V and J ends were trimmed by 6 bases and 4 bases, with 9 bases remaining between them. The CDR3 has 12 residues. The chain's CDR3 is CASSRPGETQYF. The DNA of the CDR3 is TGTGCCAGCTCCCGCCCCGGAGAGACCCAGTACTTC.

CDR3 protein: CASSGGMQYF. In DNA form, the CDR3 reads TGTGCCAGCAGCGGGGGTATGCAGTACTTC. The chain links TRBV7-9 to TRBJ2-7, with D perhaps matching TRBD1 or TRBD2 (5 bases each). Trimming stripped 5 bases from V and 9 bases from J, with 8 bases between. The CDR3 is made up of 10 amino acids. In germline, CDR1 is SEHNR, CDR2 FQNEAQ (reference sequence).

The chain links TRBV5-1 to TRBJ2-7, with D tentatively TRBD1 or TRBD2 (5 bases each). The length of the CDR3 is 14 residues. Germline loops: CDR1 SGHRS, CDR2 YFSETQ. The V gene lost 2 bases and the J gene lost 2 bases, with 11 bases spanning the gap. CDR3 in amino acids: CASSLAGTPYEQYF. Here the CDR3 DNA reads TGCGCCAGCAGCTTAGCTGGGACCCCCTACGAGCAGTACTTC.

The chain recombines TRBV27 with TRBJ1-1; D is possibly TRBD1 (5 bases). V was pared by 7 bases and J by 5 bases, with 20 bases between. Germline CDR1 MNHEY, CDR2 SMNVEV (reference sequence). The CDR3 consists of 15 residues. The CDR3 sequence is CASKFGVPGGTEAFF. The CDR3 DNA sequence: TGTGCCAGCAAATTCGGGGTCCCCGGGGGGACTGAAGCTTTCTTT.

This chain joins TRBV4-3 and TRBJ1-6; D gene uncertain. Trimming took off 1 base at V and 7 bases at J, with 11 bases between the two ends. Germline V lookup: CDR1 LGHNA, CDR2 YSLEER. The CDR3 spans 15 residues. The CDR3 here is CASSQGGQLNSPLHF. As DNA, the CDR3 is TGCGCCAGCAGCCAAGGTGGGCAGCTAAATTCACCCCTCCACTTT.

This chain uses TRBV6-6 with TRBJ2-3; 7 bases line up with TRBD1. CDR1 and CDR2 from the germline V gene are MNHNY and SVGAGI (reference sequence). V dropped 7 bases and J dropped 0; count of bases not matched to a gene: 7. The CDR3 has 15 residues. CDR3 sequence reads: CASTLTGVSTDTQYF. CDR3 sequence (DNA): TGTGCCAGCACCCTAACAGGGGTTAGCACAGATACGCAGTATTTT.

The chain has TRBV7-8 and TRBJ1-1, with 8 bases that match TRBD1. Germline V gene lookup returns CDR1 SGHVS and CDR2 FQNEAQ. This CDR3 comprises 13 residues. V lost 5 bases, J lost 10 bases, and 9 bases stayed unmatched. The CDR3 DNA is TGTGCCAGCAGCGCCCAGGGGGCGTTGCTAGCTTTCTTT. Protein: CASSAQGALLAFF.

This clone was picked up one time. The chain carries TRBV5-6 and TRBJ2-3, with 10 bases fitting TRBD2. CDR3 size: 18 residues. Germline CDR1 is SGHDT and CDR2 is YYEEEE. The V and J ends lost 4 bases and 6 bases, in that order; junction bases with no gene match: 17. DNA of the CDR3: TGTGCCAGCAGCCTGGCCCGAGGTCTAGCGGGAGCGGAGGATACGCAGTATTTT. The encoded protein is CASSLARGLAGAEDTQYF.

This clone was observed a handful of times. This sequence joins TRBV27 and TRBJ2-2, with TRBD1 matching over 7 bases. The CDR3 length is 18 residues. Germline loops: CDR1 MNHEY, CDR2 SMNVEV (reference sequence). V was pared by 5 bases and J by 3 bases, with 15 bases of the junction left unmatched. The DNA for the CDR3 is TGTGCCAGCAGTAGACTCCTCGAAGCAACAGGGGACACCGGGGAGCTGTTTTTT. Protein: CASSRLLEATGDTGELFF.

In nucleotides, the CDR3 is TGTGCCAGCAGCCAAGTCCCGCCAGGGCTATATAACACCGGGGAGCTGTTTTTT. This codes for CASSQVPPGLYNTGELFF. This rearrangement joins TRBV14 to TRBJ2-2; D possibly corresponds to TRBD1 (5 bases). Trimming pared 1 base from V and 2 bases from J, leaving 17 bases between. The CDR3 covers 18 residues. CDR1 and CDR2 from the germline V gene are SGHDN and FVKESK.

CDR3 DNA sequence: TGTGCCAGCAGCGACGGACAGGCGATCTCTGGGGCCAACGTCCTGACTTTC. Its translation: CASSDGQAISGANVLTF. This chain connects TRBV9 to TRBJ2-6; TRBD1 matches at 7 bases. CDR3 length: 17 residues. Germline V gives CDR1 SGDLS, CDR2 YYNGEE. V lost 3 bases, J lost 0 bases, and 6 bases stayed unmatched.

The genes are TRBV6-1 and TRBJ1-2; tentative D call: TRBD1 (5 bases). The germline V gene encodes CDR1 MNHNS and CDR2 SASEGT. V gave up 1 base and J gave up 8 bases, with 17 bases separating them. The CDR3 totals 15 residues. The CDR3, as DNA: TGTGCCAGCAGTGAAGAGCTGGGGGATTGGCGAGGCTACACCTTC. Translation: CASSEELGDWRGYTF.

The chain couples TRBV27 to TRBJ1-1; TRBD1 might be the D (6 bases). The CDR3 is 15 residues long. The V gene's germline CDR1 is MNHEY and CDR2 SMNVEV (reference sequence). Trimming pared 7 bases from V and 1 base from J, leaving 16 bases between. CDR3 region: CASNTLGGANTEAFF. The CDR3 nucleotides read TGTGCCAGCAACACCTTAGGGGGGGCGAACACTGAAGCTTTCTTT.